These T cell receptor beta chains were read from a single sample in a study of T-cell memory formation after mild COVID-19. MiXCR was run by TCRdb on the 5' RACE reads, yielding one entry per CDR3 protein. The data contain a few hundred thousand distinct CDR3 sequences, about 10% of them seen just once; the ten biggest clones take up just over 3%. The sequenced sample consisted of PBMCs or a T cell subset sorted from them (not recorded which). The receptors shown here come from a young man who had mild COVID-19 (a few samples of this study predate the infection). Cell type and time point are not known. Each CDR3 is given with its conserved first and last residue. Each record gives: D gene, V gene, J gene, clone size, CDR3 DNA, CDR3 protein. The D gene is left open where the match is weak. Part of the rows lack a size; the others show once, few, many or a class for expanded clones.

TRBD1	TRBV6-2/TRBV6-3	TRBJ2-7	.	TGTGCCAGCACCCTCAGGGGGCCTTACGAGCAGTACTTC	CASTLRGPYEQYF
.	TRBV7-9	TRBJ2-3	many	TGTGCCAGCAGGTCCTCCGGGGGCACAGATACGCAGTATTTT	CASRSSGGTDTQYF
TRBD1	TRBV29-1	TRBJ2-6	.	TGCAGCGCTGGGACAGGTTCAAGCTCTGGGGCCAACGTCCTGACTTTC	CSAGTGSSSGANVLTF
TRBD1	TRBV5-4	TRBJ2-2	.	TGTGCCAGCAGCTTGATACAGGGGGACACCGGGGAGCTGTTTTTT	CASSLIQGDTGELFF
.	TRBV6-2/TRBV6-3	TRBJ2-7	few	TGTGCCAGCGAAGGCACAATTTACGAGCAGTACTTC	CASEGTIYEQYF
TRBD1	TRBV29-1	TRBJ2-7	few	TGCAGCGTGACCGACAGGGGTGGCGAGCAGTACTTC	CSVTDRGGEQYF
.	TRBV13	TRBJ2-4	few	TGTGCCAGCAGCTTACGCCTAGCCAAAAACATTCAGTACTTC	CASSLRLAKNIQYF
.	TRBV29-1	TRBJ1-1	many	TGCAGCGTTGAACCGTTTGTGAACACTGAAGCTTTCTTT	CSVEPFVNTEAFF
.	TRBV7-9	TRBJ1-2	.	TGTGCCAGCAGCTTAGGGCGTTTGGTAGGCTACACCTTC	CASSLGRLVGYTF
.	TRBV18	TRBJ2-7	few	TGTGCCAGCTCACCAGACTACGAGCAGTACTTC	CASSPDYEQYF
.	TRBV4-3	TRBJ2-3	.	TGCGCCAGCAGCCAAGCCCTTGGAGGGGGGCGCACAGATACGCAGTATTTT	CASSQALGGGRTDTQYF
TRBD2	TRBV6-6	TRBJ2-6	.	TGTGCCAGCAGTCGATCTAGCGGGGGTCCCTCTGGGGCCAACGTCCTGACTTTC	CASSRSSGGPSGANVLTF
.	TRBV20-1	TRBJ2-5	.	TGCAGTGCAGACACGGGGAAGGGGACCCAGTACTTC	CSADTGKGTQYF
.	TRBV5-1	TRBJ1-6	many	TGCGCCAGCAGCTTGCAGGGCCATAATTCACCCCTCCACTTT	CASSLQGHNSPLHF
.	TRBV6-5	TRBJ2-5	.	TGTGCCAGCAGTTACTCTGGCCCCTACCGAGAGACCCAGTACTTC	CASSYSGPYRETQYF
TRBD1	TRBV20-1	TRBJ1-2	many	TGCAGTGCTAAGGGACAGGGCGAACTCTATGGCTACACCTTC	CSAKGQGELYGYTF
.	TRBV7-2	TRBJ2-7	many	TGTGCCAGCAGCTTGAACGCAGGGGCCTACGAGCAGTACTTC	CASSLNAGAYEQYF
.	TRBV5-1	TRBJ2-7	.	TGCGCCAGCAGCGCCGCCGGGACCGCTCTTCGCGAGCAGTACTTC	CASSAAGTALREQYF
TRBD1	TRBV19	TRBJ1-5	few	TGTGCCAGTGGCTACAGGGGGCAAGATCAGCCCCAGCATTTT	CASGYRGQDQPQHF
.	TRBV7-2	TRBJ2-7	many	TGTGCCAGCAGCCTCGGGACCCATATCTCCTACGAGCAGTACTTC	CASSLGTHISYEQYF
TRBD1	TRBV7-2	TRBJ1-6	many	TGTGCCAGCAGCTTAGGACAGGGAGGACCCCTCCACTTT	CASSLGQGGPLHF